The 10 T cell receptor beta chains given below trace back to one sample, sequenced in a study of CD8+ T cells in alopecia areata (dated by TCRdb to between 2017 and 2018). Library prep was done by the immunoSEQ multiplex PCR assay. For TCR sequencing, RNA was extracted from every sample and reverse transcribed into cDNA to serve as template. TCRdb obtained this table from immuneACCESS and retained in-frame rearrangements with V and J assigned. These tables miss some clones; where compared with another copy, unresolved V genes account for less than half of the shortfall, and the remainder is unexplained. Within this sample are fewer than 150,000 clones, with 35% to 45% of them counted one time only. The ten most abundant clones make up approximately 3.1% of the sample. Sequencing was carried out using CD4+ T cells sorted from blood. The receptors originated from a human donor with alopecia areata.

The chain couples TRBV5-1 to TRBJ2-3; TRBD2 aligns across 7 bases. The trim removed 0 bases at V and 1 base at J, leaving 5 bases unmatched. Germline loops: CDR1 SGHRS, CDR2 YFSETQ. The CDR3 covers 16 residues. For the CDR3, the DNA is TGCGCCAGCAGCTTGGATCTCGCGGGAGGCACAGATACGCAGTATTTT. Its translation: CASSLDLAGGTDTQYF.

The CDR3: CASSLELWSEKYF. The CDR3 DNA follows: TGCGCCAGCAGCTTGGAATTGTGGAGCGAAAAGTACTTC. The V and J genes are TRBV5-1 and TRBJ2-7; no clear D. The length of the CDR3 is 13 residues. The germline CDR1 and CDR2 sequences are SGHRS and YFSETQ. V was trimmed by 0 bases and J by 11 bases, leaving 15 bases between them.

This clone came up a few times. The CDR3 coding sequence is TGTGCCAGCAGTTTAGAGGGGGAGACCCAGTACTTC. It specifies CASSLEGETQYF. The chain has TRBV27 and TRBJ2-5; D tentatively fits TRBD1 or TRBD2 (5 bases each). V shed 2 bases and J shed 5 bases, with 6 bases lying between them. CDR3 length equals 12 residues. Germline assignment: CDR1 MNHEY and CDR2 SMNVEV (reference sequence).

The chain couples TRBV4-3 to TRBJ2-7; 9 positions match TRBD2. Germline assignment: CDR1 LGHNA and CDR2 YSLEER. The length of the CDR3 is 16 residues. Germline trimming cut 0 bases from V and 3 bases from J; bases unmatched to any gene: 6. The CDR3 DNA is TGCGCCAGCAGCCAAGATGTCGGTAGCGGGAGCTACGAGCAGTACTTC. It encodes CASSQDVGSGSYEQYF.

The rearrangement uses TRBV2 and TRBJ1-1, with TRBD1 matching over 9 bases. Per the germline V gene, CDR1 is SNHLY and CDR2 is FYNNEI. The CDR3 is 14 amino acids. V dropped 7 bases and J dropped 7; count of bases not matched to a gene: 10. This CDR3 is CASKPTGGPYEAFF. The DNA for the CDR3 is TGTGCCAGCAAGCCGACAGGGGGGCCCTATGAAGCTTTCTTT. Full variable domain (missing parts from reference TRBV2 and TRBJ1-1): EPEVTQTPSHQVTQMGQEVILRCVPISNHLYFYWYRQILGQKVEFLVSFYNNEISEKSEIFDDQFSVERPDGSNFTLKIRSTKLEDSAMYFCASKPTGGPYEAFFGQGTRLTVV.

A few counts support this clone. The CDR3 here is CSVEGMNTEAFF. The CDR3 DNA reads TGCAGCGTTGAGGGTATGAACACTGAAGCTTTCTTT. The chain recombines TRBV29-1 with TRBJ1-1; D is unresolved. Per the germline V gene, CDR1 is SQVTM and CDR2 is ANQGSEA. The V gene lost 3 bases and the J gene lost 0 bases, with 5 bases spanning the gap. The CDR3 has 12 amino acids.

CDR3 DNA sequence: TGTGCCAGCAGCGGTGCAACGGGGAGAACGCAGTATTTT. Amino acids: CASSGATGRTQYF. The rearrangement links TRBV5-6 to TRBJ2-3, with D perhaps matching TRBD2 (5 bases). Per germline, CDR1 SGHDT and CDR2 YYEEEE. The CDR3 has 13 amino acids. The V end lost 4 bases, the J end lost 9 bases, and 15 bases lay between the germline ends. Based on the CDR3 plus reference TRBV5-6 and TRBJ2-3, the full variable domain is DAGVTQSPTHLIKTRGQQVTLRCSPKSGHDTVSWYQQALGQGPQFIFQYYEEEERQRGNFPDRFSGHQFPNYSSELNVNALLLGDSALYLCASSGATGRTQYFGPGTRLTVL.

This chain links TRBV27 with TRBJ2-5; 10 bases fit TRBD1. Germline-derived CDR1 and CDR2 are MNHEY and SMNVEV (reference sequence). The CDR3 spans 15 residues. V was clipped by 5 bases and J by 4 bases; unmatched bases: 7. The CDR3 DNA reads as TGTGCCAGCAGTCGGGACAGGGGCTGGGCAGAGACCCAGTACTTC. Translated, it gives CASSRDRGWAETQYF.

The rearrangement uses TRBV7-2 and TRBJ2-4; tentative D call: TRBD1 (6 bases). There are 14 residues in the CDR3. V lost 3 bases, J lost 3 bases, and 9 bases lay in between. Germline CDR1 SGHTA, CDR2 FQGNSA. The CDR3 sequence: CASSLYRDKNIQYF. CDR3 nucleotides: TGTGCCAGCAGCTTGTACAGGGACAAAAACATTCAGTACTTC. Full variable domain (rest looked up from reference TRBV7-2 and TRBJ2-4): GAGVSQSPSNKVTEKGKDVELRCDPISGHTALYWYRQSLGQGLEFLIYFQGNSAPDKSGLPSDRFSAERTGGSVSTLTIQRTQQEDSAVYLCASSLYRDKNIQYFGAGTRLSVL.

The V gene is TRBV19, the J gene TRBJ2-1; D may be TRBD1 or TRBD2 (5 bases each). Germline V gives CDR1 LNHDA, CDR2 SQIVND (reference sequence). Trimming cost V 3 bases and J 4 bases, with 7 bases left between them. The CDR3 extends over 13 amino acids. CDR3 loop: CASSMGRYNEQFF. DNA of the CDR3: TGTGCCAGTAGTATGGGACGATACAATGAGCAGTTCTTC. The full variable domain, completed using reference TRBV19 and TRBJ2-1, is DGGITQSPKYLFRKEGQNVTLSCEQNLNHDAMYWYRQDPGQGLRLIYYSQIVNDFQKGDIAEGYSVSREKKESFPLTVTSAQKNPTAFYLCASSMGRYNEQFFGPGTRLTVL.